The 19 T cell receptor beta chains reported below all come from one sample, sequenced in a study of cytotoxic CD8 clonotypes in ibrutinib-treated CLL. The assay was immunoSEQ multiplex PCR, and TCRdb's table has in-frame clones only and misses some. This table has 150,000 to 200,000 clones, over 75% appearing once. The specimen was PBMCs, collected at disease progression, from a patient treated with ibrutinib. Receptor source: a human donor with chronic lymphocytic leukemia.

The chain carries TRBV27 and TRBJ1-5; TRBD1 is a possible D gene (5 bases). Germline V gene lookup returns CDR1 MNHEY and CDR2 SMNVEV (reference sequence). V lost 5 bases and J lost 0, with 17 bases in between. The CDR3 runs 17 residues. The CDR3 protein is CASSPRRQINSNQPQHF. For the CDR3, the DNA is TGTGCCAGCAGTCCGCGACGACAGATTAATAGCAATCAGCCCCAGCATTTT.

V usage is TRBV7-3 and J usage is TRBJ2-1; no clear D. Germline-derived CDR1 and CDR2 are SGHTA and FQGTGA. The V end was cut by 5 bases, the J end by 7 bases, with 21 bases between. The length of the CDR3 is 16 residues. The CDR3 sequence is CASSHQTGLSGNEQFF. In DNA, the CDR3 is TGTGCCAGCAGCCATCAGACTGGTCTCTCGGGTAATGAGCAGTTCTTC. The full variable domain, in which reference TRBV7-3 and TRBJ2-1 provide the parts outside the CDR3, is GAGVSQTPSNKVTEKGKYVELRCDPISGHTALYWYRQSLGQGPEFLIYFQGTGAADDSGLPNDRFFAVRPEGSVSTLKIQRTERGDSAVYLCASSHQTGLSGNEQFFGPGTRLTVL.

This chain connects TRBV29-1 to TRBJ1-5; TRBD1 agrees at 8 bases. Germline lookup yields CDR1 SQVTM and CDR2 ANQGSEA. CDR3 length equals 13 residues. The trim removed 6 bases at V and 6 bases at J, leaving 7 bases unmatched. The CDR3 reads CSVETDRAQPQHF. The CDR3 nucleotides are TGCAGCGTCGAAACGGACAGGGCTCAGCCCCAGCATTTT.

This sequence joins TRBV21-1 and TRBJ1-1; TRBD1, the table's D call, lacks a check against the DNA. TRBV21-1 is a known pseudogene. The CDR3 is made up of 18 amino acids. CDR3 amino acids: CASSPPGTGGQRDTEAFF. The DNA of the CDR3 is TGTGCCAGCAGCCCGCCGGGGACAGGGGGCCAACGGGACACTGAAGCTTTCTTT.

This chain connects TRBV5-1 to TRBJ2-3; the match to TRBD2 covers 10 bases. Germline values: CDR1 SGHRS, CDR2 YFSETQ. This CDR3 contains 18 residues. V trimming: 0 bases; J trimming: 2 bases; junction bases outside the gene matches: 9. CDR3 protein: CASSLGPSGRGNTDTQYF. The CDR3 coding sequence is TGCGCCAGCAGCTTGGGACCGAGCGGGAGGGGGAACACAGATACGCAGTATTTT.

This chain connects TRBV28 to TRBJ1-5; TRBD1 agrees at 7 bases. The V gene's germline CDR1 is MDHEN and CDR2 SYDVKM. The CDR3 contains 15 residues. Trimming at V came to 6 bases and at J to 7 bases, leaving 12 bases not matched to a gene. The DNA of the CDR3 is TGTGCCAGCAGATTGGACAGGCGACACGGGCAGCCCCAGCATTTT. This translates into CASRLDRRHGQPQHF.

The chain uses TRBV28 and TRBJ2-1; TRBD1 is a possible D gene (6 bases). The CDR3 extends over 16 amino acids. The germline V gene encodes CDR1 MDHEN and CDR2 SYDVKM. With 4 bases removed from V and 5 bases from J, the gap between germline ends came to 18 bases. CDR3 sequence (DNA): TGTGCCAGCAGTTCAGGACAGTTGACTCTTAACAATGAGCAGTTCTTC. It is translated as CASSSGQLTLNNEQFF.

The V gene is TRBV7-2, the J gene TRBJ2-7; TRBD2 matches 8 bases. CDR3 size: 14 residues. V was pared by 5 bases and J by 3 bases, with 6 bases of the junction left unmatched. Germline V lookup: CDR1 SGHTA, CDR2 FQGNSA. CDR3 residues: CASSLTAGGYEQYF. The CDR3 DNA reads as TGTGCCAGCAGCCTGACCGCGGGGGGCTACGAGCAGTACTTC.

This clone was seen only once. The genes are TRBV5-1 and TRBJ1-4; unclear D gene. The CDR3 totals 16 residues. V lost 0 bases and J 6 bases, leaving 15 bases between the germline ends. Germline CDR1 and CDR2: SGHRS and YFSETQ. CDR3 bases: TGCGCCAGCAGCTTGGAGCCGTCAGGATCGGATGAAAAACTGTTTTTT. This gives the protein CASSLEPSGSDEKLFF.

The V and J genes are TRBV7-9 and TRBJ2-1; D is possibly TRBD1 or TRBD2 (5 bases each). This CDR3 has 17 residues. CDR1 is SEHNR and CDR2 is FQNEAQ in the germline V gene (reference sequence). Trimming pared 5 bases from V and 1 base from J, leaving 18 bases between. The CDR3 loop reads CASSPDGGTYSYNEQFF. CDR3 nucleotides: TGTGCCAGCAGCCCCGATGGGGGAACTTATTCCTACAATGAGCAGTTCTTC.

The chain uses TRBV4-2 and TRBJ2-5; TRBD1 matches at 7 bases. The J call is uncertain, as TRBJ2-7 better fits the DNA end. Looked up from germline, CDR1 is LGHNA and CDR2 is YNFKEQ. This CDR3 has 13 residues. Here the CDR3 DNA reads TGTGCCAGCAGCCGGGACAGAAACTACGAGCAGTACTTC. Its protein is CASSRDRNYEQYF.

The chain couples TRBV5-1 to TRBJ2-7; TRBD2 agrees at 8 bases. The CDR3 has 16 amino acids. The trim removed 4 bases at V and 7 bases at J, leaving 16 bases unmatched. Germline loops: CDR1 SGHRS, CDR2 YFSETQ. The CDR3 coding sequence is TGCGCCAGCAGCCTCGATAGGGGACTAGAGCCTTTGGAGCAGTACTTC. It is translated as CASSLDRGLEPLEQYF. The full variable domain, completed using reference TRBV5-1 and TRBJ2-7, is KAGVTQTPRYLIKTRGQQVTLSCSPISGHRSVSWYQQTPGQGLQFLFEYFSETQRNKGNFPGRFSGRQFSNSRSEMNVSTLELGDSALYLCASSLDRGLEPLEQYFGPGTRLTVT.

This chain joins TRBV6-1 and TRBJ2-1, with 16 nucleotides matching TRBD2. The trim removed 4 bases at V and 9 bases at J, leaving 9 bases unmatched. The CDR3 runs to 17 residues. Germline V gene lookup returns CDR1 MNHNS and CDR2 SASEGT. CDR3 residues: CASSAGTSGRAFAEQFF. As DNA, the CDR3 is TGTGCCAGCAGTGCCGGGACTAGCGGGAGGGCCTTCGCTGAGCAGTTCTTC.

This chain uses TRBV9 with TRBJ2-1, with a possible D match to TRBD2 (6 bases). Germline V gives CDR1 SGDLS, CDR2 YYNGEE. Between the trimmed V and J ends, which lost 0 bases and 7 bases, there was a span of 17 bases. This CDR3 contains 16 residues. In DNA form, the CDR3 reads TGTGCCAGCAGCGTAGATCAAGGGAGGTGGGATAATGAGCAGTTCTTC. This encodes CASSVDQGRWDNEQFF.

CDR3: CASTPSATSGISTDTQYF. CDR3 coding DNA: TGTGCCAGCACTCCTTCAGCAACTAGCGGGATTAGCACAGATACGCAGTATTTT. The V and J genes are TRBV6-4 and TRBJ2-3; 10 bases line up with TRBD2. Germline CDR1 MRHNA, CDR2 SNTAGT. The CDR3 runs 18 residues. J was trimmed by 0 bases and V by 7 bases; bases with no gene match: 13.

V is TRBV19 and J is TRBJ1-1, with D uncertain. Germline lookup yields CDR1 LNHDA and CDR2 SQIVND (reference sequence). CDR3 size: 15 residues. Trimming cost V 0 bases and J 2 bases, with 10 bases left between them. CDR3 region: CASSIDNRINTEAFF. The CDR3 region has the DNA TGTGCCAGTAGTATAGATAACCGGATAAACACTGAAGCTTTCTTT. Looking up the rest from reference TRBV19 and TRBJ1-1 gives the full variable domain: DGGITQSPKYLFRKEGQNVTLSCEQNLNHDAMYWYRQDPGQGLRLIYYSQIVNDFQKGDIAEGYSVSREKKESFPLTVTSAQKNPTAFYLCASSIDNRINTEAFFGQGTRLTVV.

V usage is TRBV4-2 and J usage is TRBJ1-1; 7 bases fit TRBD1. Germline V gene lookup returns CDR1 LGHNA and CDR2 YNFKEQ. This CDR3 spans 13 amino acids. Unmatched junction bases numbered 3, after V lost 0 bases and J lost 8 bases. CDR3 sequence reads: CASSQDLQGEAFF. Written as DNA, the CDR3 is TGTGCCAGCAGCCAAGATCTACAGGGGGAAGCTTTCTTT.

The J gene is TRBJ2-3, the V gene TRBV28, with 9 bases matching TRBD2. CDR1 MDHEN and CDR2 SYDVKM come from the germline V gene. J gave up 0 bases and V 3 bases, and 7 bases lay outside the gene matches. The CDR3 is 17 amino acids. CDR3 region: CASSLYGLAKSTDTQYF. The CDR3 nucleotides read TGTGCCAGCAGTTTGTATGGACTAGCGAAAAGCACAGATACGCAGTATTTT.

The table lists this clone with a count of one. This rearrangement joins TRBV29-1 to TRBJ1-1, with D possibly TRBD1 on 6 matching bases. The CDR3 length is 13 residues. V was clipped by 4 bases and J by 4 bases, with 13 bases between them. CDR1 is SQVTM, CDR2 ANQGSEA, per germline. DNA of the CDR3: TGCAGCGTTGCTCTTCAGGGGCTCACTGAAGCTTTCTTT. As protein: CSVALQGLTEAFF.